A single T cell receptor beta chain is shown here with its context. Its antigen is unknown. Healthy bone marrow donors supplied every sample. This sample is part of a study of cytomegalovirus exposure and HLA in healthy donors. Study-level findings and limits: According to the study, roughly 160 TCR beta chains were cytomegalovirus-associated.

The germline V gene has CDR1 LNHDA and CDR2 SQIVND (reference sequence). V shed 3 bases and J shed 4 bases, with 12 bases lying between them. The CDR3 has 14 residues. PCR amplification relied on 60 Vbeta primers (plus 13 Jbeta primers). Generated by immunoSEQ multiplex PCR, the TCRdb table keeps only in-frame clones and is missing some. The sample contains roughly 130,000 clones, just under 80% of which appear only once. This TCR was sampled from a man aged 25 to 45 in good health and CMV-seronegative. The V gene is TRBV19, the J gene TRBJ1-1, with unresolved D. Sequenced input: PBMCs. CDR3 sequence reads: CASSIGSESTEAFF. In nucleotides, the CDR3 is TGTGCCAGTAGTATCGGGTCGGAGAGCACTGAAGCTTTCTTT.